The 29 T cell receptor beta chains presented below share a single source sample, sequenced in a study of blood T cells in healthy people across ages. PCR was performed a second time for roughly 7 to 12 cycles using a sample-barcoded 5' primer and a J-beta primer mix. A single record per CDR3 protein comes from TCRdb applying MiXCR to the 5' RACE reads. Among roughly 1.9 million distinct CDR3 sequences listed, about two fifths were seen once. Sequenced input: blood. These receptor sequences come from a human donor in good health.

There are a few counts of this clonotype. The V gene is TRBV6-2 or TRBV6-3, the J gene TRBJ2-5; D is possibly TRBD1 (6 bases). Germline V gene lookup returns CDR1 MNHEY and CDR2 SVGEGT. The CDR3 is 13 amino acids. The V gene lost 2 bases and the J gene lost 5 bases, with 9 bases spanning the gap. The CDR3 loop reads CASSYSDRETQYF. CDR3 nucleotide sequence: TGTGCCAGCAGTTACAGCGACAGGGAGACCCAGTACTTC.

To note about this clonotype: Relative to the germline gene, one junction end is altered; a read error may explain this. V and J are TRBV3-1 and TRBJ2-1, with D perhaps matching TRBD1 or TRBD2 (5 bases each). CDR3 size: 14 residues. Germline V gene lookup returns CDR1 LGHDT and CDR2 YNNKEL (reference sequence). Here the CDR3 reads CASSQDGGTDERFF. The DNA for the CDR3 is TGTGCCAGCAGCCAAGATGGGGGTACCGATGAGCGGTTCTTC.

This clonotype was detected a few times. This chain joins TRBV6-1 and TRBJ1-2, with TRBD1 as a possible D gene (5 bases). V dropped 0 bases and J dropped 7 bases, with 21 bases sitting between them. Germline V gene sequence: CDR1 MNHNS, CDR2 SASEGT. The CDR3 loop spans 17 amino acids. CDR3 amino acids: CASSEAQEWVGAGGYTF. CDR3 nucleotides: TGTGCCAGCAGTGAAGCGCAAGAGTGGGTCGGGGCTGGTGGCTACACCTTC.

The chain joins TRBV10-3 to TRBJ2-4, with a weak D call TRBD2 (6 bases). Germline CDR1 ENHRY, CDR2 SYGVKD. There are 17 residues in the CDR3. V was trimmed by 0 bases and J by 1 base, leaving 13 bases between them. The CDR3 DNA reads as TGTGCCATCAGTGAGTCCATCGGGGGTATGGCCAAAAACATTCAGTACTTC. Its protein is CAISESIGGMAKNIQYF.

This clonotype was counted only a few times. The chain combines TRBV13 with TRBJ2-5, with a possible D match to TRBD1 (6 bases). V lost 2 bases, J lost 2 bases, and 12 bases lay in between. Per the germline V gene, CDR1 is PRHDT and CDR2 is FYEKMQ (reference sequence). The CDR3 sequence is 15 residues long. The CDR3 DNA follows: TGTGCCAGCAGCTTAAACAGGGACCAACAAGAGACCCAGTACTTC. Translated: CASSLNRDQQETQYF.

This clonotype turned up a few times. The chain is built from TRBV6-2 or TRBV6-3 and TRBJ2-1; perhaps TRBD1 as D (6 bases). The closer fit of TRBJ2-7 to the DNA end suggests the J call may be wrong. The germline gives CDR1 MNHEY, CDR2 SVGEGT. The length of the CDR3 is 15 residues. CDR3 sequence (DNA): TGTGCCAGCAGTTATGGACAGCCCCCCTACAATGAGCAGTACTTC. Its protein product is CASSYGQPPYNEQYF.

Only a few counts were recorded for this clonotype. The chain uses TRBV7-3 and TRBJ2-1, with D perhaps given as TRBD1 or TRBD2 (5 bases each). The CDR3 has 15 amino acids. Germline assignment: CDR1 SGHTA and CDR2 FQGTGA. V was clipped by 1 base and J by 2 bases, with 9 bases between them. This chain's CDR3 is CASSLSRDAYNEQFF. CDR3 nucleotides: TGTGCCAGCAGCTTAAGCCGGGACGCCTACAATGAGCAGTTCTTC.

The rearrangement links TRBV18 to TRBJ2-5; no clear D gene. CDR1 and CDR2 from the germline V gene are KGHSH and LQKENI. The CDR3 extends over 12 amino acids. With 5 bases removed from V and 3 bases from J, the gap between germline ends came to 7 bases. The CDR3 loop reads CASSAIKETQYF. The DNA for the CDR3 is TGTGCCAGCTCAGCCATAAAAGAGACCCAGTACTTC.

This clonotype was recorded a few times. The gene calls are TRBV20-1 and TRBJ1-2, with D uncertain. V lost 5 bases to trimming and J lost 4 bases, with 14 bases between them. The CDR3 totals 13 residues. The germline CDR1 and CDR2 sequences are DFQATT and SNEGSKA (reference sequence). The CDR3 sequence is CSASADFSYGYTF. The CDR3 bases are TGCAGTGCTTCCGCCGACTTTTCCTATGGCTACACCTTC.

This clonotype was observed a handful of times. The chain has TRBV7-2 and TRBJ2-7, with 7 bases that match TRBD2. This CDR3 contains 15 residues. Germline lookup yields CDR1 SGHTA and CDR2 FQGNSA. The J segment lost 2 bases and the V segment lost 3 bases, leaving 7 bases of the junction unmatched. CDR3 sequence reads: CASSFISGLTYEQYF. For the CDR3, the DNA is TGTGCCAGCAGCTTTATTAGCGGGCTAACCTACGAGCAGTACTTC.

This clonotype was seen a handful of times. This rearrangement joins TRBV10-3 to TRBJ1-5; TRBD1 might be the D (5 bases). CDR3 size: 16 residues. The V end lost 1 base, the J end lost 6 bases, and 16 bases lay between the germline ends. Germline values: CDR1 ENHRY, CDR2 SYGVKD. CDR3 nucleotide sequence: TGTGCCATCAGTGAGTTCTCCAGGGCGCGAAGTCAGCCCCAGCATTTT. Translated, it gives CAISEFSRARSQPQHF.

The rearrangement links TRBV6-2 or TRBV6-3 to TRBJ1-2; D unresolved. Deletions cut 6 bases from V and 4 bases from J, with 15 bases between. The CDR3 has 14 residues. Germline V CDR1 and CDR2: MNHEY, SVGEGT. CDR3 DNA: TGTGCCAGCAGCTACCACCGAGATACCTATGGCTACACCTTC. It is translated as CASSYHRDTYGYTF.

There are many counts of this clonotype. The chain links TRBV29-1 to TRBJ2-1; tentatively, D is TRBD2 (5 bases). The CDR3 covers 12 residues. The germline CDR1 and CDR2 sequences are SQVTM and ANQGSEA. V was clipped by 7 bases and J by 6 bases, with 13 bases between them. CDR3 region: CSADGGFNEQFF. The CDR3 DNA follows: TGCAGCGCGGACGGAGGTTTCAATGAGCAGTTCTTC.

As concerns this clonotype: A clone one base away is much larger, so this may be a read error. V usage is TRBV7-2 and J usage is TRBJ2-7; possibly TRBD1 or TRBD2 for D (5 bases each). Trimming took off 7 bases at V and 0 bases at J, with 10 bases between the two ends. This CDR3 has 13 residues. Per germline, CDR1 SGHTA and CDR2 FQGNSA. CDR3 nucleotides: TGTGCCAGCAACTGGGACGCCTCCTACGAGCAGTACTTC. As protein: CASNWDASYEQYF.

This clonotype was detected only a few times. CDR3 DNA: TGTGCCAGCAGCTTAGGGTTGTGGGGCAGAGGGACAGATACGCAGTATTTT. This encodes CASSLGLWGRGTDTQYF. The V and J genes are TRBV7-2 and TRBJ2-3; perhaps D is TRBD1 or TRBD2 (5 bases each). Germline lookup yields CDR1 SGHTA and CDR2 FQGNSA. The germline V and J ends were trimmed by 1 base and 3 bases, with 17 bases remaining between them. This CDR3 has 17 amino acids.

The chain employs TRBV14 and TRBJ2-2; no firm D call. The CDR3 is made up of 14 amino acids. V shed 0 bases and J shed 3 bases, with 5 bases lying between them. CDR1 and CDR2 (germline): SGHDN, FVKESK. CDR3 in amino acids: CASSQDSYTGELFF. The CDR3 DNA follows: TGTGCCAGCAGCCAAGATTCCTACACCGGGGAGCTGTTTTTT.

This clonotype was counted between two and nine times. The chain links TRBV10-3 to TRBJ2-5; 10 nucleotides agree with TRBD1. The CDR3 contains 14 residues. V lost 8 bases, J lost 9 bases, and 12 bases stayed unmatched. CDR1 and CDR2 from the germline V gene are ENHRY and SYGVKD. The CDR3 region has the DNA TGTGCCATCGGGACAGGGGACACCCAAATGTCCCAGTACTTC. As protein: CAIGTGDTQMSQYF.

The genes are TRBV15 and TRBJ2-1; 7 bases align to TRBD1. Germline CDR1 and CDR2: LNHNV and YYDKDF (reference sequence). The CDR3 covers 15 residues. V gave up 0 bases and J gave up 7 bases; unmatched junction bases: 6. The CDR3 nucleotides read TGTGCCACCAGCAGAGAAGGGACAGATCCTAATGAGCAGTTCTTC. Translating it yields CATSREGTDPNEQFF.

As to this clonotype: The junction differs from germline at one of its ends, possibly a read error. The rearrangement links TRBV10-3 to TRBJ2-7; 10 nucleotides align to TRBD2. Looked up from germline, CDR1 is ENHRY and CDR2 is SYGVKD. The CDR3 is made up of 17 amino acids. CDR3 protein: CVISGRASGGLGNEQYF. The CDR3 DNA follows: TGTGTCATCAGTGGGCGGGCTAGCGGGGGCCTTGGGAATGAGCAGTACTTC.

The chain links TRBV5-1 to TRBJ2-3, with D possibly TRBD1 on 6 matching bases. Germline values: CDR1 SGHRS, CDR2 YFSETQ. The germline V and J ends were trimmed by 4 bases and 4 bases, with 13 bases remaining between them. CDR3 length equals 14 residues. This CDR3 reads CASSPRTDSDTQYF. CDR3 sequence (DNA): TGCGCCAGCAGCCCACGGACAGACTCAGATACGCAGTATTTT. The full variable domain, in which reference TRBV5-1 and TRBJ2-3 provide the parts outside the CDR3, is KAGVTQTPRYLIKTRGQQVTLSCSPISGHRSVSWYQQTPGQGLQFLFEYFSETQRNKGNFPGRFSGRQFSNSRSEMNVSTLELGDSALYLCASSPRTDSDTQYFGPGTRLTVL.

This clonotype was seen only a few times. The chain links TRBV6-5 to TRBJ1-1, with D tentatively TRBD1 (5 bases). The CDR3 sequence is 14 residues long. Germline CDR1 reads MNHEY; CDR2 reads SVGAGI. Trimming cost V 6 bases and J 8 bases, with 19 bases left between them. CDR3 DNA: TGTGCCAGCAGCGTAGAGATGACAGTTGGCGAAGCTTTCTTT. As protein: CASSVEMTVGEAFF.

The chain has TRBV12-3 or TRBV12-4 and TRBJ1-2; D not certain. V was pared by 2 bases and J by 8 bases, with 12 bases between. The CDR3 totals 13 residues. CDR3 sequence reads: CASSLKGIEGYTF. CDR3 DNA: TGTGCCAGCAGTTTAAAGGGAATAGAGGGCTACACCTTC.

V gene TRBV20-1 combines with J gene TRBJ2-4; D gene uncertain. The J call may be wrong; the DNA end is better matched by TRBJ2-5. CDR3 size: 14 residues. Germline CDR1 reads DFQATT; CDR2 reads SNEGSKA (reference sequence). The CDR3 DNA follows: TGCAGTGCTAGAGGGGGAACATCGACTGAGACCCAGTACTTC. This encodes CSARGGTSTETQYF.

The CDR3 reads CASSPIAGGPDNEQFF. DNA of the CDR3: TGTGCCAGCAGCCCAATAGCGGGGGGGCCCGACAATGAGCAGTTCTTC. The V call is TRBV7-9, the J call TRBJ2-1, with TRBD2 matching 11 bases. This CDR3 is 16 amino acids long. The junction had 8 bases not matched to a gene; V was cut back by 5 bases and J by 5 bases. Germline values: CDR1 SEHNR, CDR2 FQNEAQ (reference sequence).

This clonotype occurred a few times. CDR3 DNA: TGCGCCAGCAGCCTCGGAGCCGGGGGGGAAACCTACGAGCAGTACTTC. It translates to CASSLGAGGETYEQYF. This chain connects TRBV5-1 to TRBJ2-7; 8 nucleotides match TRBD2. CDR1 SGHRS and CDR2 YFSETQ come from the germline V gene. After removal of 4 bases from V and 2 bases from J, the junction contained 11 bases not matched to a gene. This CDR3 has 16 amino acids. The full variable domain, its missing parts supplied by reference TRBV5-1 and TRBJ2-7, is KAGVTQTPRYLIKTRGQQVTLSCSPISGHRSVSWYQQTPGQGLQFLFEYFSETQRNKGNFPGRFSGRQFSNSRSEMNVSTLELGDSALYLCASSLGAGGETYEQYFGPGTRLTVT.

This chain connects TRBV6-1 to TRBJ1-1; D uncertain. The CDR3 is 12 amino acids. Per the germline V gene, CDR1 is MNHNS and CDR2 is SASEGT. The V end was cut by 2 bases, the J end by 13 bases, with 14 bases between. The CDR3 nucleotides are TGTGCCAGCAGTGAATTACCGAGGGATGTTTTCTTT. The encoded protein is CASSELPRDVFF.

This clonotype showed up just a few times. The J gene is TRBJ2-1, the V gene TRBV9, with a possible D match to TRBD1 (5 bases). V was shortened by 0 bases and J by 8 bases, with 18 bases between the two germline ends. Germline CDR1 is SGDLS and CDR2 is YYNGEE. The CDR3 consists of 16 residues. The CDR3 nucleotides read TGTGCCAGCAGCGTAGATCCGGACATCGTGGGATATGAGCAGTTCTTC. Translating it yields CASSVDPDIVGYEQFF.

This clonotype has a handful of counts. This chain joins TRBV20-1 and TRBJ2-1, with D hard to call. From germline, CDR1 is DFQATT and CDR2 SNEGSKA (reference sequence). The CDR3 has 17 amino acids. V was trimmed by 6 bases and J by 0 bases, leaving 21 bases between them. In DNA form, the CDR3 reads TGCAGTGCGGAACGACATTTTGCGGAAAGCTCCTACAATGAGCAGTTCTTC. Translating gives CSAERHFAESSYNEQFF.

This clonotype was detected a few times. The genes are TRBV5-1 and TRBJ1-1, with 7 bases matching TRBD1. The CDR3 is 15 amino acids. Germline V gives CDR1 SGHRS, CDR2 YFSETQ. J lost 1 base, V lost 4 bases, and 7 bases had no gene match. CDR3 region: CASSGGRDRNTEAFF. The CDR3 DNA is TGCGCCAGCAGCGGGGGACGGGACAGGAACACTGAAGCTTTCTTT.